This TCR beta chain was identified in a study of cytomegalovirus exposure and HLA in healthy donors. The primer mix had 60 Vbeta and 13 Jbeta primers. Assay used: immunoSEQ multiplex PCR; TCRdb lists only in-frame clones, some missing. The table records around 210,000 clones, roughly 81% of them present only once. These donors, healthy bone marrow donors, were studied. About this clone itself: What it recognizes is unknown.

V was trimmed by 4 bases and J by 3 bases, leaving 18 bases between them. Germline CDR1 reads GTSNPN; CDR2 reads SVGIG (reference sequence). The CDR3 is 16 residues long. Points from the study as a whole: Some public TCRs appeared in many individuals, while most sequences were rare.

J is TRBJ2-2 and V is TRBV30, with a tentative D call TRBD1 (6 bases). Sequencing was carried out using PBMCs. This sequence originates from a girl aged 2-10 years in good health and CMV-seronegative. CDR3 residues: CAWIRRGNKDTGELFF. The CDR3 DNA follows: TGTGCCTGGATCCGCAGGGGAAATAAGGACACCGGGGAGCTGTTTTTT.